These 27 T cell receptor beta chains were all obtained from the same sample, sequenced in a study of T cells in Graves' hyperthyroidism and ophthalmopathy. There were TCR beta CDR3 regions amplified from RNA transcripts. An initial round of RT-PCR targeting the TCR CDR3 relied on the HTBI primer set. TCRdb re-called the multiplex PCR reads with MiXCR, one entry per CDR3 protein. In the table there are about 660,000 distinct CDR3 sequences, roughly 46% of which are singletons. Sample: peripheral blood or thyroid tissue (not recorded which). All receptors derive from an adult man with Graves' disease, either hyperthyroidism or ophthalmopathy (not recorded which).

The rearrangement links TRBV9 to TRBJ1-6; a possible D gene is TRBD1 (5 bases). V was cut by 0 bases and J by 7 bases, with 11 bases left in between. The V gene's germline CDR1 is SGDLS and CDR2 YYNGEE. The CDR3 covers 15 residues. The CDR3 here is CASSVEGESNSPLHF. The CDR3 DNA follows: TGTGCCAGCAGCGTAGAAGGGGAGTCGAATTCACCCCTCCACTTT.

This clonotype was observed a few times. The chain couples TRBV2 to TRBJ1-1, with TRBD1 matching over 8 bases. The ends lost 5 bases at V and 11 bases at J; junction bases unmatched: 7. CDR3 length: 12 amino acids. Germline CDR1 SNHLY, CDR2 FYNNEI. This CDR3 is CASSTNRDRAFF. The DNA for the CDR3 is TGTGCCAGCAGTACAAACCGGGACAGGGCTTTCTTT. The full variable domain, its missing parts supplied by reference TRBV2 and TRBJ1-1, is EPEVTQTPSHQVTQMGQEVILRCVPISNHLYFYWYRQILGQKVEFLVSFYNNEISEKSEIFDDQFSVERPDGSNFTLKIRSTKLEDSAMYFCASSTNRDRAFFGQGTRLTVV.

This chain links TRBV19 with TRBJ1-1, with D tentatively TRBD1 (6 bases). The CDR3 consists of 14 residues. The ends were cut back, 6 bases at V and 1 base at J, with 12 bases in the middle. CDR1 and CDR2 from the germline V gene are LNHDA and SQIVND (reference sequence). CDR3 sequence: CASRPETGNTEAFF. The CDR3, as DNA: TGTGCCAGTAGACCGGAGACAGGGAACACTGAAGCTTTCTTT.

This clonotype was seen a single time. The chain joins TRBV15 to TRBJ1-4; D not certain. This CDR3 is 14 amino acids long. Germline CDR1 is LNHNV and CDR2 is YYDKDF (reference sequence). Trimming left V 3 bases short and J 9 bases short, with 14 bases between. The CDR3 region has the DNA TGTGCCACCAGCAGGGCGGAGAGGAAAAAAAAACTGTTTTTT. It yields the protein CATSRAERKKKLFF.

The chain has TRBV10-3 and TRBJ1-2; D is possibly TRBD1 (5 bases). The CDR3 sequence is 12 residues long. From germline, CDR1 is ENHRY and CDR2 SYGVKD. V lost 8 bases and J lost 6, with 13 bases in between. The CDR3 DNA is TGTGCCATCCGCATAGGGGAGCATGGCTACACCTTC. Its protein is CAIRIGEHGYTF.

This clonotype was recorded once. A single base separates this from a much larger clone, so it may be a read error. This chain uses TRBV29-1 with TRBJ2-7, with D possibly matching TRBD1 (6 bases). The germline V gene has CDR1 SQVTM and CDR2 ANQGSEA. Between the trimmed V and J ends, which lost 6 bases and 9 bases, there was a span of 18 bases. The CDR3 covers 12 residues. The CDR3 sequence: CSVVGRGHGQYF. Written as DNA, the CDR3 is TGCAGCGTCGTCGGCAGGGGTCACGGGCAGTACTTC.

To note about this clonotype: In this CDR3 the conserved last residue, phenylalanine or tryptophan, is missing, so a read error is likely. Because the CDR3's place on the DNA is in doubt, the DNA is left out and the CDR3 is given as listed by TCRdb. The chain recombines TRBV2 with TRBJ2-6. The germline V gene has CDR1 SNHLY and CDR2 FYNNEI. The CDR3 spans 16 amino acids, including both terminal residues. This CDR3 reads CASSDSLGSGANVLGY.

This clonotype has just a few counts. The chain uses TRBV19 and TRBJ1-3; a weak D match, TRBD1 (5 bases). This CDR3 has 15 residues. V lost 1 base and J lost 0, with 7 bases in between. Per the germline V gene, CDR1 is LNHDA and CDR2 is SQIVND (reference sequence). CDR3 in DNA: TGTGCCAGTAGTATAGGACAGAGCTCTGGAAACACCATATATTTT. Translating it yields CASSIGQSSGNTIYF.

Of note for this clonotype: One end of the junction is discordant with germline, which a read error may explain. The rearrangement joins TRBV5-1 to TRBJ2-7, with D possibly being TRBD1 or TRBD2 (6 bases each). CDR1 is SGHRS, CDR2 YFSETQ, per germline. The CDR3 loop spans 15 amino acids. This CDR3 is CAGSFGGELSYEQYF. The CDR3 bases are TGCGCCGGCAGCTTCGGGGGCGAACTATCCTACGAGCAGTACTTC.

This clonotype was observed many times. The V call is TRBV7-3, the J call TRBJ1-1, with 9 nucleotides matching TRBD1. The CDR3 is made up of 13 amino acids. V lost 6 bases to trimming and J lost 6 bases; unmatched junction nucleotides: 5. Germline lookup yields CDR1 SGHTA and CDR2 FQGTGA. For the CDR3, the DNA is TGTGCCAGCAGTTCGGACAGGGGATCTGAAGCTTTCTTT. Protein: CASSSDRGSEAFF.

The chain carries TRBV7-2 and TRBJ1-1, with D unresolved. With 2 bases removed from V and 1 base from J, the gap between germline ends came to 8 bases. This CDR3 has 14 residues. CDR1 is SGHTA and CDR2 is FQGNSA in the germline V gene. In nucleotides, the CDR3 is TGTGCCAGCAGCTTACCGGCCGGGAACACTGAAGCTTTCTTT. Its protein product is CASSLPAGNTEAFF.

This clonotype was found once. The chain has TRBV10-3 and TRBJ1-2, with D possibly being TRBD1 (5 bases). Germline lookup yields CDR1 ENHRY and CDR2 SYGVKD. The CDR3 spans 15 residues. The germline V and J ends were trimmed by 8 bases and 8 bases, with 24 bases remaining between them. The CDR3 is CAIPGLRGARYGYTF. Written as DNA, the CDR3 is TGTGCCATCCCTGGACTCCGAGGGGCACGATACGGCTACACCTTC.

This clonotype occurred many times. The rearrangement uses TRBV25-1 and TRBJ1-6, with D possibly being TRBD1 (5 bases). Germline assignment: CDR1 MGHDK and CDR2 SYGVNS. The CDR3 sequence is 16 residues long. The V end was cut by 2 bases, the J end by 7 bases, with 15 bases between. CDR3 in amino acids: CASSEMEAGLNSPLHF. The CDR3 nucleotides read TGTGCCAGCAGTGAAATGGAGGCAGGGCTAAATTCACCCCTCCACTTT. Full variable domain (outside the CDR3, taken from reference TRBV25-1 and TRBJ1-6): EADIYQTPRYLVIGTGKKITLECSQTMGHDKMYWYQQDPGMELHLIHYSYGVNSTEKGDLSSESTVSRIRTEHFPLTLESARPSHTSQYLCASSEMEAGLNSPLHFGNGTRLTVT.

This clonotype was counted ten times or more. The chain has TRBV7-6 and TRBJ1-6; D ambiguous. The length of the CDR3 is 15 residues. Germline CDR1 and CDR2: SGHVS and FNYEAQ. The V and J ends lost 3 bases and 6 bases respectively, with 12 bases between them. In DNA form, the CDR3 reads TGTGCCAGCAGCTTTGATGCGGGTAGTAATTCACCCCTCCACTTT. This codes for CASSFDAGSNSPLHF.

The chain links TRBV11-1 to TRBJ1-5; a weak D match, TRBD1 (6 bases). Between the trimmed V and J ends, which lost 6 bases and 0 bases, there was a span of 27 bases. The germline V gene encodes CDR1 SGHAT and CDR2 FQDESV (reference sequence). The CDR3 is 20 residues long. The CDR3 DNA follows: TGTGCCAGCAGTTTATCGTGGGGACGGGACAACTTACATAGCAATCAGCCCCAGCATTTT. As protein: CASSLSWGRDNLHSNQPQHF.

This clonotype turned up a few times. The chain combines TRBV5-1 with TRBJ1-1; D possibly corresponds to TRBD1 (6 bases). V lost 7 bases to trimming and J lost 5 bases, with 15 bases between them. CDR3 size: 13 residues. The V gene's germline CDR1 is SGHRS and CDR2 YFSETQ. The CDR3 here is CASEGEGRTEAFF. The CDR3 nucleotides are TGCGCCAGCGAGGGGGAGGGGAGGACTGAAGCTTTCTTT.

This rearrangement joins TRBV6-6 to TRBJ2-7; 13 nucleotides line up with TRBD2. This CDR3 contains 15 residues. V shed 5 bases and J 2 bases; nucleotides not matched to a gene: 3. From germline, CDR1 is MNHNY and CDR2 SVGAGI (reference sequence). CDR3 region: CASSEGTSGTYEQYF. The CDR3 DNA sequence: TGTGCCAGCAGTGAAGGGACTAGCGGGACCTACGAGCAGTACTTC.

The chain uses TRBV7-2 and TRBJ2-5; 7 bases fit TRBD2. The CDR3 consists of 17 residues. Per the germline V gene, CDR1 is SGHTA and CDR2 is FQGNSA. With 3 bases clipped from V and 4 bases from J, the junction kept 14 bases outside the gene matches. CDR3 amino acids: CASSFGRQSGGGETQYF. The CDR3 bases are TGTGCCAGCAGCTTCGGGAGGCAGAGCGGCGGGGGAGAGACCCAGTACTTC.

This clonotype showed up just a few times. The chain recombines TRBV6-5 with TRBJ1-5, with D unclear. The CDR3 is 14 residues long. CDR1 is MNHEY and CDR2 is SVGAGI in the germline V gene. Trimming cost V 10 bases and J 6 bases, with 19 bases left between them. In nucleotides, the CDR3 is TGTGCCATCCTCGGCGGGGATAGAAGTCAGCCCCAGCATTTT. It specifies CAILGGDRSQPQHF.

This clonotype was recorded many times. For the CDR3, the DNA is TGTGCCAGCAGCTCTGGGACTAGCTACGAGCAGTACTTC. This encodes CASSSGTSYEQYF. The V call is TRBV7-9, the J call TRBJ2-7; 8 positions agree with TRBD2. The germline V gene encodes CDR1 SEHNR and CDR2 FQNEAQ (reference sequence). This CDR3 spans 13 amino acids. The junction had 2 bases not matched to a gene; V was cut back by 4 bases and J by 3 bases.

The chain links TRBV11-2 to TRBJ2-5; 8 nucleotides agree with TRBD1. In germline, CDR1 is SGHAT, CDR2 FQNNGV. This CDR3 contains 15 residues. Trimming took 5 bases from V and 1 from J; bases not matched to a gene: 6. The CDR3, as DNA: TGTGCCAGCAGCCGCACGGACAGGGCCCAAGAGACCCAGTACTTC. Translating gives CASSRTDRAQETQYF.

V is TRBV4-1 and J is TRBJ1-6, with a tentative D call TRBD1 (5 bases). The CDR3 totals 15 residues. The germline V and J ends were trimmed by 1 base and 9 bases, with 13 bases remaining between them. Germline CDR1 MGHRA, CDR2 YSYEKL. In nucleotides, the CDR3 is TGCGCCAGCAGCCAAGTAGGTCGGGGGACTTCACCCCTCCACTTT. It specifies CASSQVGRGTSPLHF.

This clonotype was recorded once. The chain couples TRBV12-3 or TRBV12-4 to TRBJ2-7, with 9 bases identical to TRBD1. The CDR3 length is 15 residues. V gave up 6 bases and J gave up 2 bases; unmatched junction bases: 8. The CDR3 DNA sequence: TGTGCCAGCAGCCTGACAGGGGGTACCACCTACGAGCAGTACTTC. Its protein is CASSLTGGTTYEQYF.

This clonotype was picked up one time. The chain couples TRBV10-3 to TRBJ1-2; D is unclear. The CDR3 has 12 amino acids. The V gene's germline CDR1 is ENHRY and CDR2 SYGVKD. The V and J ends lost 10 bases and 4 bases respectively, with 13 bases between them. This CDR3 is CASRKGFYGYTF. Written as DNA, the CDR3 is TGTGCCAGCAGAAAAGGGTTCTATGGCTACACCTTC.

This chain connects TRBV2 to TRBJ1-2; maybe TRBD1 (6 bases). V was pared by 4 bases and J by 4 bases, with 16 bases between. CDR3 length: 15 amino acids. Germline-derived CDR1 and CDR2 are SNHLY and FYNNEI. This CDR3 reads CASSADGGASYGYTF. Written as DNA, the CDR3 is TGTGCCAGCAGTGCCGACGGGGGCGCGAGCTATGGCTACACCTTC.

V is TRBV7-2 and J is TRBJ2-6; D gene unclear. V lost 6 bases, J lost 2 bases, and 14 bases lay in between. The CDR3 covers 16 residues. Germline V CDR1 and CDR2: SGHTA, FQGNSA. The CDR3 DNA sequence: TGTGCCAGCAGTAACCCATCCGTTACTGGGGCCAACGTCCTGACTTTC. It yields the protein CASSNPSVTGANVLTF.

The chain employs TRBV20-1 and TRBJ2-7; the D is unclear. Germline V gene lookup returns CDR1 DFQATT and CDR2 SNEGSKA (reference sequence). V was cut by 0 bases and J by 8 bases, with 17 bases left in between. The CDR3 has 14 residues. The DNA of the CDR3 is TGCAGTGCTAGAGATGGCCCGATGAGAGACCAGCAGTACTTC. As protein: CSARDGPMRDQQYF.